The 20 T cell receptor beta chains below come from one sample, sequenced in a study of T cell responses to AZD1222 COVID-19 vaccine (dated by TCRdb to the early 2020s). The time point label, as the study defines it: baseline before first vaccination. The library came from the immunoSEQ multiplex PCR assay. TCRdb's version of the immuneACCESS table is confined to in-frame rearrangements and falls short of the full clone set. An unresolved V gene accounts for under half of the shortfall where checked; the remainder is of unknown origin. Recorded for this sample are some 94,000 clones; approximately 92% of them occurred a single time. The ten top clones hold over 9.5% of the sample. The sample consisted of peripheral blood, taken on day 0 of AZD1222 vaccination. The receptor set was obtained from an adult in good health.

This rearrangement joins TRBV18 to TRBJ1-1; 10 bases are a match to TRBD1. From germline, CDR1 is KGHSH and CDR2 LQKENI. The CDR3 has 12 amino acids. J gave up 11 bases and V 5 bases, and 5 bases lay outside the gene matches. DNA for the CDR3: TGTGCCAGCTCATCTCGGGGACAGGGGGCTTTCTTT. Translated: CASSSRGQGAFF.

The genes are TRBV7-9 and TRBJ2-7; TRBD1 agrees at 8 bases. Germline CDR1 is SEHNR and CDR2 is FQNEAQ (reference sequence). V gave up 4 bases and J gave up 0 bases; unmatched junction bases: 11. This CDR3 spans 17 amino acids. The CDR3 protein is CASSSGTGPRSSYEQYF. As DNA, the CDR3 is TGTGCCAGCAGCTCTGGGACAGGACCTAGGAGCTCCTACGAGCAGTACTTC.

The chain links TRBV5-5 to TRBJ1-4; D might be TRBD1 (6 bases). Trimming cost V 3 bases and J 7 bases, with 10 bases left between them. The CDR3 is 13 amino acids. CDR1 is SGHKS and CDR2 is YYEKEE in the germline V gene (reference sequence). CDR3 sequence: CASSSRTAEKLFF. CDR3 sequence (DNA): TGTGCCAGCAGCTCCAGGACAGCTGAAAAACTGTTTTTT.

A single count supports this clone. The genes are TRBV2 and TRBJ2-7; 10 bases line up with TRBD1. The junction had 8 bases not matched to a gene; V was cut back by 10 bases and J by 5 bases. This CDR3 contains 13 residues. Germline values: CDR1 SNHLY, CDR2 FYNNEI. The DNA for the CDR3 is TGTGCCACAATACGGGACAGGGGCAACGAGCAGTACTTC. This codes for CATIRDRGNEQYF.

The V and J genes are TRBV13 and TRBJ2-3; D is uncertain. Between the trimmed V and J ends, which lost 5 bases and 0 bases, there was a span of 12 bases. Germline assignment: CDR1 PRHDT and CDR2 FYEKMQ (reference sequence). The CDR3 runs to 15 residues. The CDR3 sequence: CASSGKAPSTDTQYF. The DNA of the CDR3 is TGTGCCAGCAGCGGCAAAGCCCCTAGCACAGATACGCAGTATTTT.

This clone was found a few times. The chain has TRBV6-5 and TRBJ2-2; D is uncertain. The germline V gene encodes CDR1 MNHEY and CDR2 SVGAGI. The length of the CDR3 is 12 residues. The germline V and J ends were trimmed by 2 bases and 5 bases, with 3 bases remaining between them. CDR3 DNA sequence: TGTGCCAGCAGTTACCGAACCGGGGAGCTGTTTTTT. This encodes CASSYRTGELFF.

This chain links TRBV19 with TRBJ1-1; 7 positions agree with TRBD1. Germline-derived CDR1 and CDR2 are LNHDA and SQIVND (reference sequence). The trim removed 3 bases at V and 1 base at J, leaving 8 bases unmatched. CDR3 length: 16 amino acids. The CDR3 bases are TGTGCCAGTAGTATCAGAAGGGGGCGAAGGAACACTGAAGCTTTCTTT. Amino acids: CASSIRRGRRNTEAFF.

The chain links TRBV3-1 (or the pseudogene TRBV3-2) to TRBJ1-1; D is undetermined. Germline assignment: CDR1 LGHDT and CDR2 YNNKEL (reference sequence). The CDR3 is made up of 16 amino acids. Trimming stripped 0 bases from V and 3 bases from J, with 14 bases between. The CDR3 DNA follows: TGTGCCAGCAGCCAAGATTTACGGGGAAGCTACACTGAAGCTTTCTTT. Its translation is CASSQDLRGSYTEAFF.

This clone was picked up a small number of times. This chain links TRBV27 with TRBJ1-5; D is uncertain. CDR3 length equals 13 residues. The V and J ends lost 6 bases and 5 bases respectively, with 11 bases between them. Germline V CDR1 and CDR2: MNHEY, SMNVEV (reference sequence). CDR3 DNA: TGTGCCAGCAGACGGACGGATCATCAGCCCCAGCATTTT. It codes for CASRRTDHQPQHF.

J is TRBJ2-3 and V is TRBV27; D not resolved. The V end was cut by 3 bases, the J end by 12 bases, with 13 bases between. Germline V gene lookup returns CDR1 MNHEY and CDR2 SMNVEV (reference sequence). CDR3 length equals 12 residues. The CDR3, as DNA: TGTGCCAGCAGTTTGGGTGGGCCCACCCAGTATTTT. It is translated as CASSLGGPTQYF.

The sample holds one count of this clone. The chain uses TRBV6-5 and TRBJ2-7; 9 positions agree with TRBD1. Germline assignment: CDR1 MNHEY and CDR2 SVGAGI. There are 12 residues in the CDR3. After removal of 4 bases from V and 6 bases from J, the junction contained 1 base not matched to a gene. The CDR3 nucleotides read TGTGCCAGCAGTTGGGACAGGGCCGAGCAGTACTTC. This encodes CASSWDRAEQYF.

The chain is built from TRBV6-5 and TRBJ2-4, with TRBD2 as a possible D gene (6 bases). CDR1 is MNHEY and CDR2 is SVGAGI in the germline V gene. Trimming pared 7 bases from V and 8 bases from J, leaving 18 bases between. The CDR3 has 14 amino acids. CDR3 DNA: TGTGCCAGCACAACCGGGGGTAGCGTGGACATTCAGTACTTC. It codes for CASTTGGSVDIQYF.

This chain connects TRBV6-5 to TRBJ2-7; the D gene could be TRBD1 or TRBD2 (5 bases each). Germline CDR1 and CDR2: MNHEY and SVGAGI. V dropped 0 bases and J dropped 5 bases, with 11 bases sitting between them. The CDR3 loop spans 14 amino acids. The CDR3 reads CASSYSRGRNEQYF. The CDR3 DNA reads TGTGCCAGCAGTTACTCGAGGGGTAGGAACGAGCAGTACTTC.

This chain links TRBV21-1 with TRBJ1-2. TRBV21-1 is designated a pseudogene. The CDR3 has 14 residues. CDR3 sequence: CANLSGPPNYGYTF. The CDR3 DNA sequence: TGTGCCAATCTATCGGGCCCTCCTAACTATGGCTACACCTTC.

The rearrangement joins TRBV7-3 to TRBJ2-1; possible D gene TRBD2, 6 bases. V was clipped by 7 bases and J by 6 bases, with 25 bases between them. The germline CDR1 and CDR2 sequences are SGHTA and FQGTGA. The CDR3 spans 17 residues. As DNA, the CDR3 is TGTGCCAGCACCACAACCCCAACGGGAGAGGTTTCCAATGAGCAGTTCTTC. Its translation is CASTTTPTGEVSNEQFF. Full variable domain (outside the CDR3, taken from reference TRBV7-3 and TRBJ2-1): GAGVSQTPSNKVTEKGKYVELRCDPISGHTALYWYRQSLGQGPEFLIYFQGTGAADDSGLPNDRFFAVRPEGSVSTLKIQRTERGDSAVYLCASTTTPTGEVSNEQFFGPGTRLTVL.

The chain combines TRBV6-1 with TRBJ2-6; D remains ambiguous. This CDR3 has 16 amino acids. Looked up from germline, CDR1 is MNHNS and CDR2 is SASEGT. The ends were cut back, 1 base at V and 0 bases at J, with 7 bases in the middle. The CDR3 region is CASSEGVTSGANVLTF. The CDR3 DNA is TGTGCCAGCAGTGAAGGGGTAACCTCTGGGGCCAACGTCCTGACTTTC.

The rearrangement joins TRBV7-2 to TRBJ1-2; D is unresolved. Germline lookup yields CDR1 SGHTA and CDR2 FQGNSA. This CDR3 is 14 amino acids long. The ends were cut back, 1 base at V and 8 bases at J, with 14 bases in the middle. CDR3 region: CASSLGQEQVGYTF. In DNA form, the CDR3 reads TGTGCCAGCAGCTTAGGCCAGGAGCAGGTGGGCTACACCTTC.

V is TRBV9 and J is TRBJ1-3; D is unresolved. Germline V gives CDR1 SGDLS, CDR2 YYNGEE. The CDR3 extends over 14 amino acids. V lost 4 bases to trimming and J lost 4 bases, with 12 bases between them. The CDR3 nucleotides are TGTGCCAGCAGCCTTCGGTTGGGAGGAAACACCATATATTTT. This codes for CASSLRLGGNTIYF.

The gene calls are TRBV28 and TRBJ2-1; 11 nucleotides align to TRBD2. V was clipped by 4 bases and J by 0 bases; unmatched bases: 2. Looked up from germline, CDR1 is MDHEN and CDR2 is SYDVKM. The CDR3 totals 16 residues. CDR3 region: CASSSLAGGSYNEQFF. The CDR3 coding sequence is TGTGCCAGCAGTTCCCTAGCGGGAGGCTCCTACAATGAGCAGTTCTTC.

The chain uses TRBV30 and TRBJ2-7, with a weak D call TRBD2 (5 bases). The CDR3 length is 14 residues. Germline V gene sequence: CDR1 GTSNPN, CDR2 SVGIG (reference sequence). The germline V and J ends were trimmed by 2 bases and 3 bases, with 14 bases remaining between them. The CDR3 spells CAWSPAPGDYEQYF. For the CDR3, the DNA is TGTGCCTGGAGTCCTGCCCCCGGGGACTACGAGCAGTACTTC.